This TCR beta chain was recorded in a study of blood T cells in healthy people across ages (dated by TCRdb to the mid-2010s). Study-level background: In model experiments, roughly one uniquely barcoded TCR beta cDNA molecule per two T cells was captured by template switching. Age-related changes in TCR beta repertoire diversity were measured in the study by deep sequencing normalized with unique cDNA molecular identifiers. The donors were split into four age groups: young (average roughly 15 years), middle-aged (more than 35), aged (roughly 60) and long-lived (more than 80). To avoid experimental bias, donors of different ages were randomly spread across the sequencing lanes. Using the same blood draw, the study looked at two additional independent replicas of 1 million unique cDNA reads for two donors, one aged 18 to 30 and the other aged 80 or older. Findings and caveats that apply to the study as a whole: Estimates of total diversity based on one million sequenced T cells were considered lower bounds and underestimates. As age increased, observed TCR beta diversity per million T cells dropped in a roughly linear way, and a significant reduction was already evident by age about 40. A strong correlation was found between observed TCR beta diversity and the percentage of naive T cells measured by flow cytometry. Compared with the aged group, more naive CD4+ T cells, fewer expanded clones and increased TCR diversity were shown by the long-lived group, suggesting age selection. Because the CMV infection status of the donors was unknown, age-related changes in expanded clonotypes may potentially have been confounded. Because profiling used bulk unsorted PBMCs, naive and antigen-experienced compartments could not be compared conclusively.

From cysteine to phenylalanine, the CDR3 is 20 amino acids long. The only DNA kept is the CDR3, 60 bases in frame from the first base. The germline V gene supplies CDR1 LGHNA and CDR2 YNFKEQ. At the junction V is shortened by 4 bases and J by 6 bases; bases outside the gene matches: 23. This clonotype was picked up many times. The target of this receptor is not known. There are no base qualities to consult, and no much larger clone falls within one base. Systemically healthy Caucasian individuals from Russia, approximately 39 in total and aged roughly 6 to 100 years, were included as donors. Approximately 9 milliliters of peripheral blood were collected from each donor into EDTA-treated Vacutainer tubes. PBMCs were isolated by Ficoll-Paque density-gradient centrifugation, with at least 7 million obtained per sample. Total RNA, at least 6 micrograms per sample, was extracted from PBMCs with Trizol reagent. The percentages of naive CD45RAhigh/CD27high T cells were determined by flow cytometry on a PBMC aliquot from every donor.

Libraries were prepared through 5' RACE. The run used an Illumina HiSeq 2500. A second PCR of roughly 6 to 11 cycles was run with a J-beta primer mix and a sample-barcoded 5' primer. A unique molecular identifier was introduced onto each TCR beta cDNA molecule by a template-switch 5' adaptor carrying 12 random nucleotides. At least 3 million CDR3-containing paired-end reads were obtained from each sample. First-strand cDNA was synthesized from all RNA with the Mint cDNA synthesis kit, primed by a TRBC-specific oligonucleotide. All cDNA was treated with uracil-DNA glycosylase and then went through a first 18-cycle PCR with the universal primers M1SS and BC2_uni_R. The authors' analysis ran thus. Each sample was normalized by randomly selecting 1 million high-quality reads, each carrying a distinct molecular identifier. Reads with shared molecular identifiers were discarded instead of being binned into consensus sequences. CDR3 identification, clonotype clustering and error correction used MiTCR with a Q25 quality threshold and the strictest error-elimination algorithm. Lower-bound total TCR beta diversity was estimated with a nonparametric unseen species model using Euler transformation. TCRdb redid the processing of the public reads, applying fastp at Q25 and MiXCR, and retained in-frame beta chains. Entries that share a CDR3 protein sequence are merged under the most common genes and DNA. TCRdb, not the authors, supplied the V and J calls. For this sample the table gives about 730,000 distinct CDR3 sequences, of which roughly two fifths were detected only once. The ten largest clones take up about 20% of the sample.

The clonotype comes from a woman between 55 and 75 years old in good health. The chain links TRBV4-2 with TRBJ2-2; the central 7 bases match TRBD1. Sequences were obtained from blood. CDR3 loop: CASSLRRDSLVKGYSGELFF. The DNA reads TGTGCCAGCAGCCTACGCCGGGACAGTCTAGTAAAGGGTTATTCCGGGGAGCTGTTTTTT.